Listed below are T cell receptor beta chains from one sample, sequenced in a study of regulatory T cells in long-lasting Graves disease. TCRdb used MiXCR to reprocess the multiplex PCR reads, holding one entry per CDR3 protein. Altogether some 370,000 distinct CDR3 sequences are present, less than 25% being singletons, with the ten largest covering less than 25%. The source was peripheral blood mononuclear cells (PBMCs), collected when the disease was refractory, from a patient treated with antithyroid drugs. All receptors derive from a female donor with Graves disease. Both conserved end residues are trimmed from each CDR3.

len: 14
v_gene: TRBV28
j_gene: TRBJ1-5
CDR3aa: ASSLGIAGGAQPQH

len: 13
v_gene: TRBV7-9
j_gene: TRBJ1-1
CDR3aa: ASSALGQMNTEAF

len: 16
v_gene: TRBV4-3
j_gene: TRBJ2-1
CDR3aa: ASSQDEIRTGLGNEQF

len: 14
v_gene: TRBV30
j_gene: TRBJ2-1
CDR3aa: AWSDPGPMTSNEQF

len: 14
v_gene: TRBV6-1
j_gene: TRBJ2-7
CDR3aa: ASRRRLGTESYEQY

len: 13
v_gene: TRBV7-2
j_gene: TRBJ2-7
CDR3aa: ASSLEVGRTYEQY

len: 10
v_gene: TRBV12-3/TRBV12-4
j_gene: TRBJ2-7
CDR3aa: ASRTDSYEQY

len: 11
v_gene: TRBV20-1
j_gene: TRBJ2-5
CDR3aa: SARDGLVETQY

len: 13
v_gene: TRBV7-3
j_gene: TRBJ1-1
CDR3aa: ASSLTGGAQSEAF

len: 12
v_gene: TRBV18
j_gene: TRBJ2-3
CDR3aa: ASSPQSLADTQY

len: 14
v_gene: TRBV4-2
j_gene: TRBJ2-5
CDR3aa: ASSQTPEGLQGTQY

len: 12
v_gene: TRBV6-2/TRBV6-3
j_gene: TRBJ2-7
CDR3aa: ASNNPPQQGEQY

len: 11
v_gene: TRBV27
j_gene: TRBJ2-1
CDR3aa: ASSLVGLNEQF

len: 11
v_gene: TRBV28
j_gene: TRBJ1-5
CDR3aa: ASSPPSNQPQH

len: 11
v_gene: TRBV12-3/TRBV12-4
j_gene: TRBJ1-4
CDR3aa: ASTGHVDEKLF

len: 11
v_gene: TRBV25-1
j_gene: TRBJ2-7
CDR3aa: ASSERHSLEQY

len: 11
v_gene: TRBV6-1
j_gene: TRBJ1-2
CDR3aa: ASSPGQGDGYT

len: 18
v_gene: TRBV11-2
j_gene: TRBJ2-6
CDR3aa: ASSGVPDRAQFSGANVLT

len: 10
v_gene: TRBV6-2/TRBV6-3
j_gene: TRBJ2-7
CDR3aa: ASSESPRDSY

len: 11
v_gene: TRBV11-2
j_gene: TRBJ2-2
CDR3aa: ASSETRAGELF

len: 13
v_gene: TRBV6-1
j_gene: TRBJ2-5
CDR3aa: ASRGGVGLQETQY

len: 11
v_gene: TRBV2
j_gene: TRBJ1-6
CDR3aa: ASRDNNRSPLH

len: 14
v_gene: TRBV28
j_gene: TRBJ2-1
CDR3aa: ASSLGQGGYYNEQF

len: 11
v_gene: TRBV29-1
j_gene: TRBJ1-1
CDR3aa: SVLKGMNTEAF

len: 12
v_gene: TRBV30
j_gene: TRBJ2-2
CDR3aa: AWSVLWNTGELF

len: 12
v_gene: TRBV6-1
j_gene: TRBJ1-1
CDR3aa: ASRAQGLNTEAF

len: 14
v_gene: TRBV12-3/TRBV12-4
j_gene: TRBJ1-5
CDR3aa: ASSPPGQGRVQPQH

len: 11
v_gene: TRBV3-1
j_gene: TRBJ2-7
CDR3aa: ASSQGSANEQY

len: 11
v_gene: TRBV7-2
j_gene: TRBJ1-1
CDR3aa: ASSSSPGPEAF

len: 12
v_gene: TRBV12-3/TRBV12-4
j_gene: TRBJ1-4
CDR3aa: ASSLRGSNEKLF

len: 13
v_gene: TRBV20-1
j_gene: TRBJ2-7
CDR3aa: SARGYGLAGYEQY

len: 12
v_gene: TRBV12-3/TRBV12-4
j_gene: TRBJ2-4
CDR3aa: ASSQGDPGNIQY

len: 12
v_gene: TRBV12-3/TRBV12-4
j_gene: TRBJ2-2
CDR3aa: ASSLTGYTGELF

len: 15
v_gene: TRBV4-3
j_gene: TRBJ2-7
CDR3aa: ASSHNLAGGSSYEQY

len: 13
v_gene: TRBV5-1
j_gene: TRBJ2-1
CDR3aa: ASSTEGEGYNEQF

len: 16
v_gene: TRBV20-1
j_gene: TRBJ2-5
CDR3aa: SARPLGLAGGGEETQY

len: 12
v_gene: TRBV24-1
j_gene: TRBJ2-3
CDR3aa: ATSDFGSSDTQY

len: 13
v_gene: TRBV12-5
j_gene: TRBJ1-5
CDR3aa: ASGGQQGINQPQH

len: 12
v_gene: TRBV7-2
j_gene: TRBJ2-5
CDR3aa: ASSLGFSGETQY

len: 11
v_gene: TRBV12-3/TRBV12-4
j_gene: TRBJ2-7
CDR3aa: ASSATGPYEQY

len: 15
v_gene: TRBV7-2
j_gene: TRBJ1-5
CDR3aa: ASSPRSEGGGNQPQH

len: 10
v_gene: TRBV29-1
j_gene: TRBJ1-1
CDR3aa: SIRQVNTEAF

len: 13
v_gene: TRBV11-2
j_gene: TRBJ2-7
CDR3aa: ASSWTGTSSYEQY

len: 10
v_gene: TRBV30
j_gene: TRBJ1-4
CDR3aa: AWSTGIEKLF

len: 14
v_gene: TRBV20-1
j_gene: TRBJ2-5
CDR3aa: SARDGEYSVQETQY

len: 9
v_gene: TRBV7-2
j_gene: TRBJ2-5
CDR3aa: ASSPQRTQY

len: 14
v_gene: TRBV5-1
j_gene: TRBJ2-1
CDR3aa: ASSLAVGLGSNEQF

len: 10
v_gene: TRBV20-1
j_gene: TRBJ1-1
CDR3aa: SAQDSEPEAF

len: 14
v_gene: TRBV28
j_gene: TRBJ1-3
CDR3aa: ASSFARPVTGNTIY

len: 15
v_gene: TRBV6-1
j_gene: TRBJ2-7
CDR3aa: ASNHEVGEGSDYEQY

len: 13
v_gene: TRBV28
j_gene: TRBJ2-2
CDR3aa: ASSSADRRAGELF

len: 11
v_gene: TRBV11-2
j_gene: TRBJ2-2
CDR3aa: ASSLSSPGELF